This TCR beta chain was sequenced in a study of blood T cell repertoires in COVID-19. At the level of the study: Acute-phase and convalescent COVID-19 samples originated in the United States, Italy and Spain. T cells, B-cell-depleted T cells, or PBMCs provided the cDNA or gDNA that served as material.

Authors' methods: It was from reference gene primer amplification that nucleated cell counts were estimated. Clones were read by immunoSEQ multiplex PCR, and TCRdb kept only the in-frame ones, dropping some. The DNA was the basis for D and trimming; V, J and clone size are from that table. Among roughly 280,000 clones listed, 75% to 90% were seen once. Germline V CDR1 and CDR2: SQVTM, ANQGSEA. CDR3 size: 13 residues. Trimming took 8 bases from V and 3 from J; bases not matched to a gene: 10. The receptor's source is a man aged 25 to 45 with active or convalescent COVID-19. Source material: peripheral blood. The chain couples TRBV29-1 to TRBJ2-7, with 7 bases matching TRBD1. The DNA of the CDR3 is TGCAGCTCAACAGGGGAATCCCTCTACGAGCAGTACTTC. Translation gives CSSTGESLYEQYF.